These T cell receptor beta chains were read from a single sample in a study of cytomegalovirus exposure and HLA in healthy donors. TCRdb's copy holds only in-frame clones and misses some; the assay was immunoSEQ multiplex PCR. The sample has about 160,000 clones, less than 85% seen once. What was sequenced was PBMCs. The receptor source for this set is a man aged 50 to 60 in good health and CMV-seropositive. Both conserved end residues are part of each CDR3. Each record gives: CDR3 protein, CDR3 DNA, V gene, clone size, J gene, D gene. The D gene is left open where the match is weak. Only some rows state a clone size, as once, few, many or a class for expanded clones.

cdr3_aa: CASSFQTDTQYF
cdr3_nt: TGTGCCAGCAGTTTTCAGACAGATACGCAGTATTTT
v_call: TRBV28
clone_size: once
j_call: TRBJ2-3
d_call: -

cdr3_aa: CASSLVGYHAFF
cdr3_nt: TGTGCCAGCAGCTTGGTCGGGTATCATGCTTTCTTT
v_call: TRBV5-4
clone_size: -
j_call: TRBJ1-1
d_call: -

cdr3_aa: CASSLWFRGQQETQYF
cdr3_nt: TGTGCCAGCAGTTTATGGTTCAGGGGGCAACAGGAGACCCAGTACTTC
v_call: TRBV28
clone_size: once
j_call: TRBJ2-5
d_call: TRBD1

cdr3_aa: CASSPATSTGELFF
cdr3_nt: TGTGCTAGCAGCCCCGCGACTAGCACCGGGGAGCTGTTTTTT
v_call: TRBV7-7
clone_size: -
j_call: TRBJ2-2
d_call: -

cdr3_aa: CAWSMNTEAFF
cdr3_nt: TGTGCCTGGAGCATGAACACTGAAGCTTTCTTT
v_call: TRBV30
clone_size: -
j_call: TRBJ1-1
d_call: -

cdr3_aa: CASSPSGRTRGETQYF
cdr3_nt: TGTGCCAGCAGCCCATCCGGACGGACCAGGGGGGAGACCCAGTACTTC
v_call: TRBV7-9
clone_size: -
j_call: TRBJ2-5
d_call: TRBD1

cdr3_aa: CASSGTGGNSYNEQFF
cdr3_nt: TGTGCCAGCAGCGGGACAGGGGGTAACTCCTACAATGAGCAGTTCTTC
v_call: TRBV5-4
clone_size: few
j_call: TRBJ2-1
d_call: TRBD1

cdr3_aa: CASSLAAGREQYF
cdr3_nt: TGCGCCAGCAGCTTGGCCGCAGGCCGCGAGCAGTACTTC
v_call: TRBV5-1
clone_size: -
j_call: TRBJ2-7
d_call: -

cdr3_aa: CASSVDPSSGEQYF
cdr3_nt: TGTGCCAGCAGCGTAGATCCTAGCTCGGGCGAGCAGTACTTC
v_call: TRBV9
clone_size: -
j_call: TRBJ2-7
d_call: -

cdr3_aa: CASSTGTGWYEQYF
cdr3_nt: TGTGCCAGCAGTACCGGGACAGGGTGGTACGAGCAGTACTTC
v_call: TRBV2
clone_size: -
j_call: TRBJ2-7
d_call: TRBD1

cdr3_aa: CASRGRGRTNTGELFF
cdr3_nt: TGCGCCAGCAGGGGGAGGGGCCGAACGAACACCGGGGAGCTGTTTTTT
v_call: TRBV5-1
clone_size: -
j_call: TRBJ2-2
d_call: TRBD2

cdr3_aa: CASSPLLGQPEENYGYTF
cdr3_nt: TGTGCCAGCAGCCCACTGTTGGGACAGCCGGAGGAGAACTATGGCTACACCTTC
v_call: TRBV7-9
clone_size: -
j_call: TRBJ1-2
d_call: TRBD1

cdr3_aa: CSSSPQTEAFF
cdr3_nt: TGTTCCAGCAGCCCCCAGACTGAAGCTTTCTTT
v_call: TRBV7-9
clone_size: once
j_call: TRBJ1-1
d_call: -

cdr3_aa: CASSPRSGATYEQYF
cdr3_nt: TGTGCCAGCAGCCCCCGTAGCGGGGCCACCTACGAGCAGTACTTC
v_call: TRBV7-9
clone_size: -
j_call: TRBJ2-7
d_call: TRBD2

cdr3_aa: CANGQEIQETQYF
cdr3_nt: TGTGCCAACGGACAGGAGATACAAGAGACCCAGTACTTC
v_call: TRBV2
clone_size: -
j_call: TRBJ2-5
d_call: TRBD1

cdr3_aa: CASSPQGASEAFF
cdr3_nt: TGTGCCAGCTCACCTCAGGGGGCATCTGAAGCTTTCTTT
v_call: TRBV18
clone_size: once
j_call: TRBJ1-1
d_call: TRBD1

cdr3_aa: CSVEWGSTSGRVKTQYF
cdr3_nt: TGCAGCGTTGAGTGGGGGTCGACTAGCGGGAGGGTTAAGACCCAGTACTTC
v_call: TRBV29-1
clone_size: -
j_call: TRBJ2-5
d_call: TRBD2

cdr3_aa: CASSLAGLAGVEQFF
cdr3_nt: TGCGCCAGCAGCTTGGCAGGGCTAGCGGGAGTTGAGCAGTTCTTC
v_call: TRBV5-1
clone_size: -
j_call: TRBJ2-1
d_call: TRBD2

cdr3_aa: CASSQTGAPDATNEKLFF
cdr3_nt: TGCGCCAGCAGCCAAACAGGGGCCCCGGATGCAACTAATGAAAAACTGTTTTTT
v_call: TRBV4-1
clone_size: -
j_call: TRBJ1-4
d_call: TRBD1

cdr3_aa: CASSSPSGTSGSSEQYF
cdr3_nt: TGTGCCAGCAGTTCCCCGTCCGGGACTAGCGGGAGTTCCGAGCAGTACTTC
v_call: TRBV27
clone_size: -
j_call: TRBJ2-7
d_call: TRBD2

cdr3_aa: CASSFDRFRNTGELFF
cdr3_nt: TGTGCCAGCAGTTTCGACAGGTTCCGGAACACCGGGGAGCTGTTTTTT
v_call: TRBV6-5
clone_size: -
j_call: TRBJ2-2
d_call: -

cdr3_aa: CASRGSTNEKLFF
cdr3_nt: TGTGCCAGCCGCGGGTCAACTAATGAAAAACTGTTTTTT
v_call: TRBV2
clone_size: medium-sized
j_call: TRBJ1-4
d_call: -

cdr3_aa: CASSAQGGNEQFF
cdr3_nt: TGTGCCAGCAGTGCGCAGGGGGGCAATGAGCAGTTCTTC
v_call: TRBV6-4
clone_size: few
j_call: TRBJ2-1
d_call: -

cdr3_aa: CASSSAGNPSEFF
cdr3_nt: TGTGCCAGCAGTTCGGCCGGGAACCCTTCGGAGTTCTTC
v_call: TRBV6-6
clone_size: -
j_call: TRBJ2-1
d_call: -

cdr3_aa: CASSPRGRVYEQYF
cdr3_nt: TGTGCCAGCAGTCCCCGCGGCAGAGTGTACGAGCAGTACTTC
v_call: TRBV27
clone_size: -
j_call: TRBJ2-7
d_call: -

cdr3_aa: CASSSGAGVNEKLFF
cdr3_nt: TGTGCCAGCAGCTCGGGTGCAGGGGTGAATGAAAAACTGTTTTTT
v_call: TRBV5-4
clone_size: -
j_call: TRBJ1-4
d_call: -

cdr3_aa: CANYSPGTSGVDSYNEQFF
cdr3_nt: TGCGCCAACTATAGCCCCGGGACTAGCGGGGTAGACTCCTACAATGAGCAGTTCTTC
v_call: TRBV10-1
clone_size: -
j_call: TRBJ2-1
d_call: TRBD2

cdr3_aa: CASSPSGLNTEAFF
cdr3_nt: TGTGCCAGCTCACCGAGCGGACTGAACACTGAAGCTTTCTTT
v_call: TRBV18
clone_size: once
j_call: TRBJ1-1
d_call: -

cdr3_aa: CASSRLAYGELFF
cdr3_nt: TGTGCCAGCAGCCGACTAGCGTACGGGGAGCTGTTTTTT
v_call: TRBV7-3
clone_size: few
j_call: TRBJ2-2
d_call: TRBD2

cdr3_aa: CASSGMTGIGNQPQHF
cdr3_nt: TGTGCCAGCAGTGGGATGACAGGGATCGGTAATCAGCCCCAGCATTTT
v_call: TRBV6-1
clone_size: -
j_call: TRBJ1-5
d_call: TRBD1

cdr3_aa: CASSRNSWTGGLNYGYTF
cdr3_nt: TGTGCCAGCAGCCGCAACTCATGGACAGGGGGCCTCAACTATGGCTACACCTTC
v_call: TRBV7-9
clone_size: -
j_call: TRBJ1-2
d_call: TRBD1

cdr3_aa: CASSLVPGTDYEQYF
cdr3_nt: TGCGCCAGCAGCTTGGTGCCGGGGACAGACTACGAGCAGTACTTC
v_call: TRBV5-1
clone_size: -
j_call: TRBJ2-7
d_call: TRBD1

cdr3_aa: CASRRDSLLYNEQFF
cdr3_nt: TGTGCCAGCAGGCGGGACAGCCTCCTCTACAATGAGCAGTTCTTC
v_call: TRBV6-1
clone_size: -
j_call: TRBJ2-1
d_call: -

cdr3_aa: CASSPPSGSSDTQYF
cdr3_nt: TGTGCCAGCTCACCACCTAGCGGGAGTTCTGATACGCAGTATTTT
v_call: TRBV18
clone_size: -
j_call: TRBJ2-3
d_call: TRBD2

cdr3_aa: CASSQEAAGRTYEQYF
cdr3_nt: TGCGCCAGCAGCCAAGAGGCGGCGGGGAGAACCTACGAGCAGTACTTC
v_call: TRBV4-1
clone_size: once
j_call: TRBJ2-7
d_call: -

cdr3_aa: CSAPFQETQYF
cdr3_nt: TGCAGTGCCCCGTTTCAAGAGACCCAGTACTTC
v_call: TRBV20-1
clone_size: -
j_call: TRBJ2-5
d_call: -

cdr3_aa: CATETEQGYTF
cdr3_nt: TGTGCCACCGAGACAGAGCAGGGCTACACCTTC
v_call: TRBV19
clone_size: -
j_call: TRBJ1-2
d_call: -

cdr3_aa: CASSPGGYEQYF
cdr3_nt: TGTGCCAGCAGCCCAGGGGGTTACGAGCAGTACTTC
v_call: TRBV6-5
clone_size: -
j_call: TRBJ2-7
d_call: TRBD1

cdr3_aa: CASSLWDIRNEQFF
cdr3_nt: TGTGCCAGCAGCTTGTGGGACATACGAAATGAGCAGTTCTTC
v_call: TRBV5-6
clone_size: once
j_call: TRBJ2-1
d_call: -